The 28 T cell receptor beta chains below all came from one sample that was sequenced in a study of T cell repertoires in cytomegalovirus infection. Each CDR3 protein gets one entry after TCRdb re-called the reads with MiXCR. Among hundreds of thousands of distinct CDR3 sequences listed, more than 8% were seen once. Sequencing was done on a sample of PBMCs. Receptors were obtained from a human donor in good health (CMV status not recorded). Some clones in this sample may be carry-over from other donors' samples.

This clonotype was seen at least ten times. The J gene is TRBJ2-1, the V gene TRBV7-8; 11 nucleotides line up with TRBD2. With V trimmed by 3 bases and J by 8 bases, 12 bases remained unmatched. The length of the CDR3 is 17 residues. The germline V gene encodes CDR1 SGHVS and CDR2 FQNEAQ. The CDR3 coding sequence is TGTGCCAGCAGCTTCAGGACTAGCGGGCGCAAGGGGCATGAGCAGTTCTTC. The encoded protein is CASSFRTSGRKGHEQFF.

This chain links TRBV19 with TRBJ2-7; 10 nucleotides line up with TRBD1. Germline V gene lookup returns CDR1 LNHDA and CDR2 SQIVND (reference sequence). The trim removed 5 bases at V and 6 bases at J, leaving 10 bases unmatched. The CDR3 is 15 amino acids. The CDR3 loop is CASSARTGGGGEQYF. CDR3 in DNA: TGTGCCAGTAGTGCCCGGACAGGGGGGGGGGGCGAGCAGTACTTC.

The V call is TRBV19, the J call TRBJ2-7, with D uncertain. Per germline, CDR1 LNHDA and CDR2 SQIVND (reference sequence). The germline V and J ends were trimmed by 10 bases and 4 bases, with 11 bases remaining between them. The CDR3 sequence is 11 residues long. For the CDR3, the DNA is TGTGCCACCAGTACTGGTTACGAGCAGTACTTC. Translation: CATSTGYEQYF.

Many counts were recorded for this clonotype. The chain has TRBV11-3 and TRBJ2-1; the D gene is possibly TRBD2 (6 bases). The CDR3 contains 14 residues. Germline loops: CDR1 SGHNT, CDR2 YENEEA. V lost 5 bases, J lost 7 bases, and 15 bases lay in between. CDR3 protein: CASSPGGRGNEQFF. DNA of the CDR3: TGTGCCAGCAGCCCCGGGGGAAGGGGAAATGAGCAGTTCTTC.

Remarks on this clonotype: A clone one base away is much larger, so this may be a read error. The genes are TRBV7-2 and TRBJ1-1; perhaps TRBD1 as D (6 bases). This CDR3 has 15 residues. CDR1 and CDR2 from the germline V gene are SGHTA and FQGNSA. V was cut by 5 bases and J by 5 bases, with 18 bases left in between. The CDR3 is CASSTSPIGGTEAFF. The CDR3 coding sequence is TGTGCCAGCAGCACGAGCCCGATAGGGGGGACTGAAGCTTTCTTT.

This clonotype showed up many times. Here the CDR3 reads CASSPPTGLESEQYF. DNA of the CDR3: TGTGCCAGCAGTCCCCCCACTGGGCTCGAAAGTGAGCAGTACTTC. The chain is built from TRBV28 and TRBJ2-7, with D uncertain. The germline gives CDR1 MDHEN, CDR2 SYDVKM. The germline V and J ends were trimmed by 5 bases and 7 bases, with 21 bases remaining between them. This CDR3 comprises 15 residues.

This clonotype was counted only a few times. The gene calls are TRBV12-3 or TRBV12-4 and TRBJ1-2; D possibly corresponds to TRBD1 (5 bases). V was cut by 6 bases and J by 8 bases, with 16 bases left in between. This CDR3 has 13 residues. This chain's CDR3 is CASRAPGPTGYTF. The CDR3 DNA reads as TGTGCCAGCAGGGCACCGGGACCGACCGGCTACACCTTC.

V usage is TRBV6-5 and J usage is TRBJ1-6; D is undetermined. Germline CDR1 MNHEY, CDR2 SVGAGI. Trimming pared 0 bases from V and 7 bases from J, leaving 4 bases between. CDR3 length: 13 amino acids. The CDR3 sequence: CASSYSLNSPLHF. The CDR3 nucleotides read TGTGCCAGCAGTTACTCGTTGAATTCACCCCTCCACTTT.

At least ten counts were recorded for this clonotype. V and J are TRBV7-2 and TRBJ2-1, with TRBD2 matching over 8 bases. Germline assignment: CDR1 SGHTA and CDR2 FQGNSA. The ends lost 2 bases at V and 12 bases at J; junction bases unmatched: 24. The CDR3 is 19 residues long. The CDR3 region has the DNA TGTGCCAGCAGCTTACTCCTCCGGGGGTCGGGAGGGCCTGGGGTGGGGCAGTTCTTC. It specifies CASSLLLRGSGGPGVGQFF.

In its sample, this clonotype was seen many times. The chain employs TRBV7-2 and TRBJ2-1, with D unclear. The V end lost 5 bases, the J end lost 5 bases, and 13 bases lay between the germline ends. Germline V gene data show CDR1 as SGHTA and CDR2 as FQGNSA. This CDR3 has 14 residues. The CDR3 region is CASSLSVGDNEQFF. In DNA form, the CDR3 reads TGTGCCAGCAGCCTAAGTGTCGGAGACAATGAGCAGTTCTTC.

The chain joins TRBV28 to TRBJ1-3, with 8 bases matching TRBD1. J was trimmed by 0 bases and V by 5 bases; bases with no gene match: 6. There are 16 residues in the CDR3. The germline CDR1 and CDR2 sequences are MDHEN and SYDVKM. Written as DNA, the CDR3 is TGTGCCAGCAGTCCAGAAGACAGGGGCTCTGGAAACACCATATATTTT. This encodes CASSPEDRGSGNTIYF. The entire variable domain, with the rest obtained from reference TRBV28 and TRBJ1-3, is as follows: DVKVTQSSRYLVKRTGEKVFLECVQDMDHENMFWYRQDPGLGLRLIYFSYDVKMKEKGDIPEGYSVSREKKERFSLILESASTNQTSMYLCASSPEDRGSGNTIYFGEGSWLTVV.

The V gene is TRBV6-1, the J gene TRBJ1-5, with 8 positions matching TRBD1. V was clipped by 7 bases and J by 5 bases; unmatched bases: 4. Germline V CDR1 and CDR2: MNHNS, SASEGT. This CDR3 contains 13 residues. Here the CDR3 DNA reads TGTGCCAGCACCGACAGGGGAGATCAGCCCCAGCATTTT. Translating gives CASTDRGDQPQHF.

This clonotype was detected ten times or more. The CDR3 loop is CASTEASSYNEQFF. CDR3 nucleotides: TGTGCCAGCACGGAGGCCAGCTCCTACAATGAGCAGTTCTTC. The chain is built from TRBV6-1 and TRBJ2-1, with D perhaps matching TRBD2 (5 bases). The germline gives CDR1 MNHNS, CDR2 SASEGT. V lost 7 bases, J lost 0 bases, and 10 bases lay in between. The CDR3 spans 14 residues.

V gene TRBV2 combines with J gene TRBJ2-3, with D maybe TRBD2 (5 bases). The CDR3 runs 14 residues. With 4 bases removed from V and 5 bases from J, the gap between germline ends came to 13 bases. Per the germline V gene, CDR1 is SNHLY and CDR2 is FYNNEI. This chain's CDR3 is CASSVGNRGDTQYF. As DNA, the CDR3 is TGTGCCAGCAGTGTGGGGAACCGGGGAGATACGCAGTATTTT.

This clonotype was recorded at least ten times. V is TRBV7-2 and J is TRBJ2-4; 10 bases map to TRBD2. V gave up 3 bases and J gave up 5 bases; unmatched junction bases: 10. This CDR3 has 17 amino acids. The V gene's germline CDR1 is SGHTA and CDR2 FQGNSA. This CDR3 reads CASSFRGLADGQNIQYF. For the CDR3, the DNA is TGTGCCAGCAGCTTCCGTGGACTAGCGGATGGACAAAACATTCAGTACTTC.

This clonotype was counted many times. The gene calls are TRBV4-1 and TRBJ2-3, with 10 bases fitting TRBD2. Germline V gene data show CDR1 as MGHRA and CDR2 as YSYEKL. The CDR3 totals 17 residues. J gave up 10 bases and V 0 bases, and 13 bases lay outside the gene matches. CDR3 protein: CASSQEGSTSGDGAQYF. As DNA, the CDR3 is TGCGCCAGCAGCCAAGAGGGGAGTACTAGCGGGGACGGGGCGCAGTATTTT.

The V and J genes are TRBV6-2 or TRBV6-3 and TRBJ2-3; no firm D call. This CDR3 comprises 13 residues. Germline V gene sequence: CDR1 MNHEY, CDR2 SVGEGT. Trimming stripped 3 bases from V and 6 bases from J, with 10 bases between. CDR3 protein: CASSYLSRDTQYF. In DNA, the CDR3 is TGTGCCAGCAGTTATCTTAGTCGGGATACGCAGTATTTT.

This clonotype was detected ten times or more. This sequence joins TRBV9 and TRBJ2-1; 9 nucleotides agree with TRBD2. Germline V gives CDR1 SGDLS, CDR2 YYNGEE. CDR3 length equals 16 residues. V trimming: 0 bases; J trimming: 5 bases; junction bases outside the gene matches: 6. CDR3 loop: CASSVGPAGGNNEQFF. CDR3 coding DNA: TGTGCCAGCAGCGTAGGTCCAGCGGGGGGAAACAATGAGCAGTTCTTC.

In this sample, this clonotype turned up many times. The chain couples TRBV4-2 to TRBJ2-7; D call uncertain. Germline V gene data show CDR1 as LGHNA and CDR2 as YNFKEQ. This CDR3 comprises 14 residues. V lost 1 base to trimming and J lost 5 bases, with 12 bases between them. CDR3: CASSQVGPEDEQYF. CDR3 DNA sequence: TGTGCCAGCAGCCAAGTTGGCCCTGAGGACGAGCAGTACTTC.

This clonotype was seen ten or more times. The V call is TRBV6-2 or TRBV6-3, the J call TRBJ1-1; D remains ambiguous. Deletions cut 6 bases from V and 5 bases from J, with 13 bases between. Germline loops: CDR1 MNHEY, CDR2 SVGEGT. There are 13 residues in the CDR3. The chain's CDR3 is CASRPERVTEAFF. The CDR3 DNA sequence: TGTGCCAGCAGGCCCGAAAGAGTGACTGAAGCTTTCTTT.

This clonotype was recorded many times. J is TRBJ2-2 and V is TRBV7-2, with D maybe TRBD1 (6 bases). The CDR3 is 15 residues long. Trimming removed 4 bases at V and 0 bases at J, with 9 bases between. In germline, CDR1 is SGHTA, CDR2 FQGNSA. Here the CDR3 reads CASSSDSANTGELFF. As DNA, the CDR3 is TGTGCCAGCAGCTCGGACAGCGCGAACACCGGGGAGCTGTTTTTT.

At least ten counts were recorded for this clonotype. V usage is TRBV7-2 and J usage is TRBJ1-4; TRBD1 is a possible D gene (6 bases). Germline values: CDR1 SGHTA, CDR2 FQGNSA. Deletions cut 8 bases from V and 0 bases from J, with 16 bases between. CDR3 length equals 16 residues. This CDR3 is CASGTGFQTTNEKLFF. CDR3 DNA: TGTGCCAGCGGAACAGGGTTTCAAACAACTAATGAAAAACTGTTTTTT.

This clonotype showed up just a few times. The chain combines TRBV6-2 or TRBV6-3 with TRBJ1-5, with D unresolved. From germline, CDR1 is MNHEY and CDR2 SVGEGT. The CDR3 loop spans 18 amino acids. Trimming stripped 0 bases from V and 4 bases from J, with 19 bases between. The CDR3 reads CASSYSTRRQRTNQPQHF. CDR3 in DNA: TGTGCCAGCAGTTACTCGACTCGCCGGCAGAGGACGAATCAGCCCCAGCATTTT.

This clonotype was counted at least ten times. The chain joins TRBV12-3 or TRBV12-4 to TRBJ2-1; 12 bases map to TRBD1. The V gene end was trimmed by 5 bases and the J gene end by 6 bases; junction bases not matched to a gene: 17. The CDR3 is 19 residues long. The CDR3 region is CASSRLRGTGGAGGNEQFF. The CDR3, as DNA: TGTGCCAGCAGTCGTTTAAGGGGGACAGGGGGCGCGGGGGGCAATGAGCAGTTCTTC.

The V gene is TRBV6-1, the J gene TRBJ2-3; D gene unclear. V lost 6 bases, J lost 6 bases, and 7 bases lay in between. The germline V gene encodes CDR1 MNHNS and CDR2 SASEGT. This CDR3 comprises 11 residues. Here the CDR3 reads CASRFRDTQYF. DNA of the CDR3: TGTGCCAGCAGGTTTCGGGATACGCAGTATTTT.

The chain joins TRBV27 to TRBJ2-7; D may be TRBD1 (6 bases). The germline V gene encodes CDR1 MNHEY and CDR2 SMNVEV (reference sequence). There are 16 residues in the CDR3. The ends were cut back, 4 bases at V and 1 base at J, with 17 bases in the middle. The CDR3 DNA is TGTGCCAGCAGTTCCCCCCAGGGGCTAGGGTCCTACGAGCAGTACTTC. Its translation is CASSSPQGLGSYEQYF.

This clonotype was detected many times. One end of the junction is discordant with germline, which a read error may explain. The chain combines TRBV12-3 or TRBV12-4 with TRBJ1-1; 11 bases line up with TRBD1. CDR3 length: 13 amino acids. The CDR3 sequence: CASRTGTGGMEGF. For the CDR3, the DNA is TGTGCCAGCAGAACCGGGACAGGGGGAATGGAGGGCTTT.

This clonotype was recorded a few times. The V and J genes are TRBV4-1 and TRBJ2-6; TRBD1 matches 8 bases. Germline values: CDR1 MGHRA, CDR2 YSYEKL. This CDR3 has 16 residues. V dropped 1 base and J dropped 4; count of bases not matched to a gene: 3. The CDR3 loop reads CASSQAQGAGANVLTF. The CDR3 coding sequence is TGCGCCAGCAGCCAAGCCCAGGGGGCCGGGGCCAACGTCCTGACTTTC.